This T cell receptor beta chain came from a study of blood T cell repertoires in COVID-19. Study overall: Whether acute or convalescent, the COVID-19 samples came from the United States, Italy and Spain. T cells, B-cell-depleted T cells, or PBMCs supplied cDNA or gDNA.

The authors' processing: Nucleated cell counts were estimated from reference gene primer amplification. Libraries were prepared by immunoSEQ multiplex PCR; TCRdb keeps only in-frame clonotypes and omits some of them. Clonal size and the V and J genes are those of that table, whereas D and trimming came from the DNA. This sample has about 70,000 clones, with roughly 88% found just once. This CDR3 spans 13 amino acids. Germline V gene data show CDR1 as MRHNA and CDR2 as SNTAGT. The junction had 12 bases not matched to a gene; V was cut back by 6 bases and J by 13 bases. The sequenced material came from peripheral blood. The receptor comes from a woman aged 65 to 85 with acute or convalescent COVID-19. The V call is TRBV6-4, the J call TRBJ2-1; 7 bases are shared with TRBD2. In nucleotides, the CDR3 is TGTGCCAGCAGCAAAGGGGCGGGAGAGGATCAGTTCTTC. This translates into CASSKGAGEDQFF.